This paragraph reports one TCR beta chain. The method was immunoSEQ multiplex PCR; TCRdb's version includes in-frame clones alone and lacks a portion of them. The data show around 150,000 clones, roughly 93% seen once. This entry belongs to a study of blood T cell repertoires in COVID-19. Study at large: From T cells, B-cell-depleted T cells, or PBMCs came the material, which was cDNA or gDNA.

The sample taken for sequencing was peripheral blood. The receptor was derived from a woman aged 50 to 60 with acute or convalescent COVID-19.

CDR3 protein: CAVGQGAGQPQHF. As DNA, the CDR3 is TGTGCCGTGGGACAGGGGGCTGGGCAGCCCCAGCATTTT. V gene TRBV10-3 combines with J gene TRBJ1-5; TRBD1 matches at 12 bases. V was clipped by 11 bases and J by 7 bases; unmatched bases: 6. CDR3 size: 13 residues. CDR1 and CDR2 from the germline V gene are ENHRY and SYGVKD.